This entry describes one T cell receptor (beta chain). This clonotype came up many times. There is no known antigen for this receptor. Per-base qualities were not stored, and no clone one base away is much larger. Trimming removed 0 bases from V and 3 bases from J, leaving 6 bases between the germline ends. CDR1 LGHDT and CDR2 YNNKEL were looked up in the germline V gene (reference sequence). Its CDR3 holds 13 amino acids, cysteine through valine. The entry retains the CDR3 DNA only, 39 bases that are in frame from base 1. This record belongs to a study of T cells after yellow fever vaccination (dated by TCRdb to about 2019). About the study as a whole: Libraries from fractions with low cell numbers were prepared with the SMART-Seq v4 Ultra Low Input RNA kit. To follow T-cell clones before and after both primary and booster YFV17D yellow fever vaccination, bulk TCR alpha and beta repertoires underwent longitudinal sequencing. The cohort comprised two healthy male donors, one aged 18 to 30 and one aged 30 to 40 years. Blood was drawn at multiple timepoints before and after primary and secondary immunization, with bulk PBMC replicates and cell subsets isolated.

What the study reported, not specific to this receptor: Only a couple of donors were included in the study, so the extent to which the findings can be generalized is limited. A small fraction of clonotypes appeared in both the CD4 and CD8 compartments, likely as a result of convergent recombination. Computational filtering was required because FACS-sorted repertoires could contain abundant contaminating clonotypes from the bulk population. After the booster, most of the clones that had expanded following primary vaccination were detected again (just under 97% of CD4 and 88% of CD8), which suggests that memory was broadly maintained. Compared with the primary T-cell response, the secondary T-cell response was faster but weaker, reaching its peak on day 5 rather than on day 15.

The label giving this sample's treatment or condition can be read as: live attenuated yellow fever vaccine strain. At each blood-draw timepoint, two biological replicates of bulk PBMCs were collected. A standard Ficoll-Paque protocol was used to isolate PBMCs from peripheral blood. TriZol was used to extract RNA from bulk PBMCs, from CD4 and CD8 fractions, and from dextramer-positive and dextramer-negative fractions. Synthesis of TCR cDNA relied on 5'RACE template switching, a step that introduced a universal primer site along with unique molecular identifiers. cDNA synthesis was primed from both the TCR alpha and TCR beta constant segments. Two PCR steps were used to amplify libraries, with sample barcodes and sequencing adapters being added in the second step. Sequencing of libraries was done on Illumina HiSeq 2500 (2x100 bp) or NovaSeq (2x150 bp). The study's processing was this. MIGEC was used to demultiplex reads and collapse the reads into UMI consensus sequences, and MiXCR was used for V(D)J alignment. Clonotypes responding to the vaccine were identified with edgeR on replicate PBMC samples, with the criteria of FDR below 0.01 and a log2 fold change above 5 up to day 15. Bulk clonotypes were assigned CD4 or CD8 identity according to which sequenced CD4 or CD8 repertoire held them at higher abundance. In-frame beta chains were kept once TCRdb had trimmed the public reads at Q25 with fastp and called clones with MiXCR. Rows are combined by CDR3 protein, so each entry shows the most common genes and DNA. V and J calls and clone size were set by TCRdb, not the authors. The sample yields a few hundred thousand distinct CDR3 sequences; 17% were counted once. Of the sample, 15% to 20% falls within the top ten clones.

The chain is assembled from TRBV3-1 and TRBJ2-7; the D gene remains uncertain. This TCR came from a man between 18 and 35 years old who received the YFV17D yellow fever vaccine. The specimen comprised PBMCs, sampled 4 to 5 days after the first yellow fever vaccination. The nucleotides are TGTGCCAGCAGCCAAGACGGAGACTACGAGCAGTACGTC. This yields the protein CASSQDGDYEQYV.